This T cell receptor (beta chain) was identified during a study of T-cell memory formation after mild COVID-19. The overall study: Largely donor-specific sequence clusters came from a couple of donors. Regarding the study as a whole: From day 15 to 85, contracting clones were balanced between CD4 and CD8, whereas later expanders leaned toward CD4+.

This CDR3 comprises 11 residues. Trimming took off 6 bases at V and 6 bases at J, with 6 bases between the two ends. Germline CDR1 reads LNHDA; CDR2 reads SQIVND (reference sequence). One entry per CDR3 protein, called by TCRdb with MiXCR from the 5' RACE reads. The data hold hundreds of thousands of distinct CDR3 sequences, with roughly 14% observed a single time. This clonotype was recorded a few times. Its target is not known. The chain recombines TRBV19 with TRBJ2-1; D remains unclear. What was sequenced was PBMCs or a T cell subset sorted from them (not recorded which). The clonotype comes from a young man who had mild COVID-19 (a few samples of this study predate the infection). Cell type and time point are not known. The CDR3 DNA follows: TGTGCCAGTAGATTTTTCAATGAGCAGTTCTTC. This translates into CASRFFNEQFF.